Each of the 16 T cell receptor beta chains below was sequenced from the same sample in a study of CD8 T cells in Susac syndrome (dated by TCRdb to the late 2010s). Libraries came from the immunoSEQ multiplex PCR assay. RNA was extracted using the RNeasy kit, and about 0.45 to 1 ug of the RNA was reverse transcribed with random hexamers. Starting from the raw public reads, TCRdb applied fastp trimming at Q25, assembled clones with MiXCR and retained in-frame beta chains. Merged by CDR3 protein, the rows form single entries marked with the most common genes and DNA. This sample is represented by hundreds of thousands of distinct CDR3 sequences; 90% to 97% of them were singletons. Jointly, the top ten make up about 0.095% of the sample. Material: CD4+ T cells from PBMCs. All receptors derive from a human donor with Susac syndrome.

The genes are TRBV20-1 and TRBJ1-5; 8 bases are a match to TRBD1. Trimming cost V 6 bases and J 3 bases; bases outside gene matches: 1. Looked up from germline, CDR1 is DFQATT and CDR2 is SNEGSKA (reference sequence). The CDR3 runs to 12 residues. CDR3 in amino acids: CSADRDNQPQHF. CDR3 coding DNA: TGCAGTGCGGACAGGGACAATCAGCCCCAGCATTTT.

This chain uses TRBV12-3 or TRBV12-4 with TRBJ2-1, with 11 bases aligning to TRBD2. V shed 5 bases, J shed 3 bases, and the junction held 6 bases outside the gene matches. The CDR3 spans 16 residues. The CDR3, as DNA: TGTGCCAGCAGTCTAACGACTAGCGGGGACTACAATGAGCAGTTCTTC. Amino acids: CASSLTTSGDYNEQFF.

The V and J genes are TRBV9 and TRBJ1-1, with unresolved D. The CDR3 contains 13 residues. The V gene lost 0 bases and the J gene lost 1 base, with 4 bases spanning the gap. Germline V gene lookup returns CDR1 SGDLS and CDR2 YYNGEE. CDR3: CASSVAPNTEAFF. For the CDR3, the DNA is TGTGCCAGCAGCGTAGCCCCGAACACTGAAGCTTTCTTT.

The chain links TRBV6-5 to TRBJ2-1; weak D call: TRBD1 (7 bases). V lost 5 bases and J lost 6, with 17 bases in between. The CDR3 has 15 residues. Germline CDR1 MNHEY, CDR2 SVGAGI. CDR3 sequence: CASSHGAGQSNEQFF. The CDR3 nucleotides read TGTGCCAGCAGTCACGGGGCGGGACAGAGCAATGAGCAGTTCTTC.

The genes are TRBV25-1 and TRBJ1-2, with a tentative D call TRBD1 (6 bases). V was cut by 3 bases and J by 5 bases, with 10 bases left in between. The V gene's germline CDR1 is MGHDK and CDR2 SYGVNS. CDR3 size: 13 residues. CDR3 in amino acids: CASSDGQQYGYTF. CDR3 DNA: TGTGCCAGCAGTGACGGACAGCAGTATGGCTACACCTTC.

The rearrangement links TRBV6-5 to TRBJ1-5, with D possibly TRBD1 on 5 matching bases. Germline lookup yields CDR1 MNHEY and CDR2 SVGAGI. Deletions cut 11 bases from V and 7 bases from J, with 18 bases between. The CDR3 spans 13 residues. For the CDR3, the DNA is TGTGCCGTCGGGCAGGGCGACGGGCAGCCCCAGCATTTT. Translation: CAVGQGDGQPQHF.

Here the CDR3 reads CASSLTGFPGEQYF. The CDR3 DNA is TGTGCCAGCAGCCTTACAGGGTTCCCGGGCGAGCAGTACTTC. The chain recombines TRBV28 with TRBJ2-7, with D possibly matching TRBD1 (6 bases). Germline V CDR1 and CDR2: MDHEN, SYDVKM. This CDR3 is built from 14 residues. Between the trimmed V and J ends, which lost 6 bases and 6 bases, there was a span of 18 bases.

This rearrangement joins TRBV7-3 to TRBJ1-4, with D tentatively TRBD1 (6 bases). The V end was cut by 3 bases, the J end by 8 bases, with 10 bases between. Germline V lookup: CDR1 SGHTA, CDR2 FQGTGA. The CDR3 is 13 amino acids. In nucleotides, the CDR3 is TGTGCCAGCAGCTTCAGGAGGGGGGAAAAACTGTTTTTT. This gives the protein CASSFRRGEKLFF.

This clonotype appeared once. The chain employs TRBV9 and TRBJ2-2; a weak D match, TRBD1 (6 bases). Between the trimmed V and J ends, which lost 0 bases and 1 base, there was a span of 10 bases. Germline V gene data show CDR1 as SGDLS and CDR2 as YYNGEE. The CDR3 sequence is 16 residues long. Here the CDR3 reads CASSVAHRVNTGELFF. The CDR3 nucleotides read TGTGCCAGCAGCGTAGCCCACAGGGTGAACACCGGGGAGCTGTTTTTT.

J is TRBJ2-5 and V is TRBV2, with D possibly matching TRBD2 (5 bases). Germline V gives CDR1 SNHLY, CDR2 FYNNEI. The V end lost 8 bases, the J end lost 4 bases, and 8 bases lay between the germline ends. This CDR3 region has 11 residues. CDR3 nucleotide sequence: TGTGCCAGCGCCCGGGGAGAGACCCAGTACTTC. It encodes CASARGETQYF.

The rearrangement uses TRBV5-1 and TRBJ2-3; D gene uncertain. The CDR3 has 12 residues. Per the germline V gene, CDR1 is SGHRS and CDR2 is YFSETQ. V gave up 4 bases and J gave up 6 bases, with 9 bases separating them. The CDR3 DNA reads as TGCGCCAGCAGCGCCCCATTTGATACGCAGTATTTT. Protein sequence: CASSAPFDTQYF.

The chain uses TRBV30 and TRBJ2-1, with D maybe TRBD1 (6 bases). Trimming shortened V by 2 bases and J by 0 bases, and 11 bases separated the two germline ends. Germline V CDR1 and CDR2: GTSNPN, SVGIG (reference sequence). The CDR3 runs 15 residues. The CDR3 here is CAWSKGTSSYNEQFF. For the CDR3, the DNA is TGTGCCTGGAGTAAAGGGACAAGCTCCTACAATGAGCAGTTCTTC.

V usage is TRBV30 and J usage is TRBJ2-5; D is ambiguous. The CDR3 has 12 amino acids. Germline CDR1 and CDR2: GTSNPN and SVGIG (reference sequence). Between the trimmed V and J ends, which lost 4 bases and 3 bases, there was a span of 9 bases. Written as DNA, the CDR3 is TGTGCCTGGATGCCACGGGAAGAGACCCAGTACTTC. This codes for CAWMPREETQYF.

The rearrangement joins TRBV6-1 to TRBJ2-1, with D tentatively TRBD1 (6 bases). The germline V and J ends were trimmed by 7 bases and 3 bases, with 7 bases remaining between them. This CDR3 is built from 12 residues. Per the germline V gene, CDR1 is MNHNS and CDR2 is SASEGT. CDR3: CASNRVYNEQFF. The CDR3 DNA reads TGTGCCAGCAACAGGGTCTACAATGAGCAGTTCTTC.

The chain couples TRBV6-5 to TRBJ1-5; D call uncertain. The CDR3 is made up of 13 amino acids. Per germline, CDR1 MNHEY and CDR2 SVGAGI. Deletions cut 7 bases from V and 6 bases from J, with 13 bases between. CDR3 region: CASTPGRGQPQHF. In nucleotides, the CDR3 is TGTGCCAGCACCCCGGGGAGAGGTCAGCCCCAGCATTTT.

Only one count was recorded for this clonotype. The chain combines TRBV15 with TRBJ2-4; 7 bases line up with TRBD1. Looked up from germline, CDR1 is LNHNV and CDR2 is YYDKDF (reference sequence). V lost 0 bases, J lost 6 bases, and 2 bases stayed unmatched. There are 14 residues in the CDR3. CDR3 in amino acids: CATSRDRQGNIQYF. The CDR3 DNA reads TGTGCCACCAGCAGAGATCGACAGGGAAACATTCAGTACTTC.